This entry describes one T cell receptor (beta chain). Its target is not known. The data belong to a study of identical twins. A template switching step contributed a universal primer site, while unique molecular identifiers were present in the cDNA. One entry per CDR3 protein, called by TCRdb with MiXCR from the 5' RACE reads. The data hold 500,000 to 550,000 distinct CDR3 sequences, with about 22% observed a single time. Trimming removed 4 bases from V and 4 bases from J, with 17 bases in between. Germline loops: CDR1 SGHAT, CDR2 FQDESV (reference sequence). The CDR3 totals 16 residues. Overall study results and limits: Weaker excess sharing between twins was seen in beta out-of-frame sequences.

The same sample was also used in a study of yellow fever vaccine responses in identical twins.

The rearrangement links TRBV11-1 to TRBJ2-1, with no clear D. The specimen was CD4+ T cells sorted from blood. The clonotype originates from a woman under 30 in good health. CDR3 coding DNA: TGTGCCAGCAGCTCCGGGTTTTCGCCTAAGTACAATGAGCAGTTCTTC. This gives the protein CASSSGFSPKYNEQFF.